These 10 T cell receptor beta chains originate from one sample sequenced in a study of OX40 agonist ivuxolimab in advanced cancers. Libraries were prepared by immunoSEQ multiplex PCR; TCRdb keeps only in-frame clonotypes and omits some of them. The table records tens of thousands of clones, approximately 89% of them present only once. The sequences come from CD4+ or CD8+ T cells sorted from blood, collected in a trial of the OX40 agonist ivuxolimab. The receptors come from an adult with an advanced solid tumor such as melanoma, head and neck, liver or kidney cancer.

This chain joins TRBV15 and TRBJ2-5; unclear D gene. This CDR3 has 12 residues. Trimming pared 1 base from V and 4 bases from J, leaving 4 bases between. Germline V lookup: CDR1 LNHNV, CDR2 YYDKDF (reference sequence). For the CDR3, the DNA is TGTGCCACCAGCAGAGGAAGAGAGACCCAGTACTTC. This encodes CATSRGRETQYF.

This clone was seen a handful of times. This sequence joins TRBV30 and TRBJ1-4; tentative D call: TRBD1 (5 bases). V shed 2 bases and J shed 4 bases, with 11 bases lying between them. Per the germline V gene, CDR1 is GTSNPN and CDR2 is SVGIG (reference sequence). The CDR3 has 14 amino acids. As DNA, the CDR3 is TGTGCCTGGAGTCCAGGGTCGGGTAATGAAAAACTGTTTTTT. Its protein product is CAWSPGSGNEKLFF. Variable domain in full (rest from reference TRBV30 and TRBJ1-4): SQTIHQWPATLVQPVGSPLSLECTVEGTSNPNLYWYRQAAGRGLQLLFYSVGIGQISSEVPQNLSASRPQDRQFILSSKKLLLSDSGFYLCAWSPGSGNEKLFFGSGTQLSVL.

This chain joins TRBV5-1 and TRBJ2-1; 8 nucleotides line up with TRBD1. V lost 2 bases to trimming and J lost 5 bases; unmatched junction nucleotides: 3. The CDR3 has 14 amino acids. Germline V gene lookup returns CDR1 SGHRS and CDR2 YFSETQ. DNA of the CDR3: TGCGCCAGCAGCTTTGACAGGGGTAACAATGAGCAGTTCTTC. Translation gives CASSFDRGNNEQFF.

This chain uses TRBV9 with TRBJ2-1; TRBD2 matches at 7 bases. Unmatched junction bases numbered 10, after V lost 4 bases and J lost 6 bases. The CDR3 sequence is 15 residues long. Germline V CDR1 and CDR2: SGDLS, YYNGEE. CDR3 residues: CASSRGTTKPNEQFF. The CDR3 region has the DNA TGTGCCAGCAGCAGAGGGACTACCAAACCCAATGAGCAGTTCTTC. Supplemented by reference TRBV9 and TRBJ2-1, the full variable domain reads DSGVTQTPKHLITATGQRVTLRCSPRSGDLSVYWYQQSLDQGLQFLIQYYNGEERAKGNILERFSAQQFPDLHSELNLSSLELGDSALYFCASSRGTTKPNEQFFGPGTRLTVL.

The CDR3 spells CASSPRGYNEQFF. CDR3 DNA sequence: TGTGCCAGCAGCCCGAGGGGATACAATGAGCAGTTCTTC. V usage is TRBV5-6 and J usage is TRBJ2-1; D assignment may be TRBD1 or TRBD2 (5 bases each). Trimming took off 4 bases at V and 4 bases at J, with 9 bases between the two ends. The CDR3 extends over 13 amino acids. The germline V gene has CDR1 SGHDT and CDR2 YYEEEE.

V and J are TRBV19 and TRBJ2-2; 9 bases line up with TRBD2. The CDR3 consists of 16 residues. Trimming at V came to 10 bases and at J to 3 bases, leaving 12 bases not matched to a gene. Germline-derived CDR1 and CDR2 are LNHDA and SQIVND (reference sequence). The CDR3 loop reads CATQPRRGRDTGELFF. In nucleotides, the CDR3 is TGTGCCACCCAGCCTCGTCGCGGGAGGGACACCGGGGAGCTGTTTTTT.

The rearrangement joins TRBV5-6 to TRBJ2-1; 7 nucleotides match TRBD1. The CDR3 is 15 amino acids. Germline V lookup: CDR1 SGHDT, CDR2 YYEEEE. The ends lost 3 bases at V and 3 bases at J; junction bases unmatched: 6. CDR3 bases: TGTGCCAGCAGCTCCTCGGGACAGATCTACAATGAGCAGTTCTTC. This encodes CASSSSGQIYNEQFF.

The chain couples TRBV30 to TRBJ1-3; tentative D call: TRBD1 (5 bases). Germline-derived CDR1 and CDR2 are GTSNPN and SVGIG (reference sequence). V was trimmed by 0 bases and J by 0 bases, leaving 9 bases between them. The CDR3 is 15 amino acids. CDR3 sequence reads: CAWSVKGSSGNTIYF. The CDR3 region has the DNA TGTGCCTGGAGTGTGAAGGGGTCCTCTGGAAACACCATATATTTT. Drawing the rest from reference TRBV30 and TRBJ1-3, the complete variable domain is SQTIHQWPATLVQPVGSPLSLECTVEGTSNPNLYWYRQAAGRGLQLLFYSVGIGQISSEVPQNLSASRPQDRQFILSSKKLLLSDSGFYLCAWSVKGSSGNTIYFGEGSWLTVV.

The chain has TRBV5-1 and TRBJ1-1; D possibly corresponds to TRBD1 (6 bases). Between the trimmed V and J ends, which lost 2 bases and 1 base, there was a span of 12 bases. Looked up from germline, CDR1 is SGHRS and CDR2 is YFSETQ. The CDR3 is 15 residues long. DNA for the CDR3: TGCGCCAGCAGCTTCCCACAGGGAACGAACACTGAAGCTTTCTTT. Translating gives CASSFPQGTNTEAFF. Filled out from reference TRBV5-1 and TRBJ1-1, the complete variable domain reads KAGVTQTPRYLIKTRGQQVTLSCSPISGHRSVSWYQQTPGQGLQFLFEYFSETQRNKGNFPGRFSGRQFSNSRSEMNVSTLELGDSALYLCASSFPQGTNTEAFFGQGTRLTVV.

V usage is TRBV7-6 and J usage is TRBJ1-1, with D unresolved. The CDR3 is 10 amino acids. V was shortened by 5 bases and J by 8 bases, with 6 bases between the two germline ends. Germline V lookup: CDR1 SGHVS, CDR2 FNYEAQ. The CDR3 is CASSVLEAFF. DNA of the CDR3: TGTGCCAGCAGCGTACTAGAAGCTTTCTTT.